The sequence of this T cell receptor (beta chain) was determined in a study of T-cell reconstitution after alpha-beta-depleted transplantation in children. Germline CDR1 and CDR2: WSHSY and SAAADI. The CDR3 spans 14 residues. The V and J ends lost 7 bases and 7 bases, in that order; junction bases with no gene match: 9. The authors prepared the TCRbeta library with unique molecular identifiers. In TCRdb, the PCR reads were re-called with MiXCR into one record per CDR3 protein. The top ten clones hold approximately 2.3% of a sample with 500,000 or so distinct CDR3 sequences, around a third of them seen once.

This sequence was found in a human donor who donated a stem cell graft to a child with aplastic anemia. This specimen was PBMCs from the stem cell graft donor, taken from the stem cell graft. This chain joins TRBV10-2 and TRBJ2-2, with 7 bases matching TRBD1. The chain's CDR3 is CASTTGYGHGELFF. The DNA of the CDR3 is TGCGCCAGCACGACAGGGTACGGCCACGGGGAGCTGTTTTTT.